These 13 T cell receptor beta chains share one sample of origin, sequenced in a study of spatial heterogeneity in lung cancer. Time point given: sample taken at primary tumor resection. Sequencing of whole RNA from tumor, nontumor lung or frozen PBMC involved no sorting. MiXCR, applied by TCRdb to the 5' RACE reads, yields one record per CDR3 protein. The table has about 13,000 distinct CDR3 sequences, 5.2% seen once. Sequenced here: lung tumor tissue, sampled at surgery. The receptors come from a human donor with early-stage non-small cell lung cancer.

This clonotype is categorized as medium-sized (0.01 to 0.1%). Little can be read into the size of this beta chain, an off-target read in a library designed for alpha chains. The V and J genes are TRBV5-1 and TRBJ1-5; TRBD1 matches 10 bases. Germline V gene lookup returns CDR1 SGHRS and CDR2 YFSETQ. There are 14 residues in the CDR3. V shed 3 bases, J shed 6 bases, and the junction held 3 bases outside the gene matches. DNA of the CDR3: TGCGCCAGCAGCTACGGGACAGGGGTTCAGCCCCAGCATTTT. Its protein is CASSYGTGVQPQHF.

This clonotype was counted at least ten times. For a library built for alpha chains, this beta chain is a stray read; little rests on its size. The chain carries TRBV25-1 and TRBJ2-6; tentative D call: TRBD1 (5 bases). CDR3 length: 14 residues. Germline CDR1 is MGHDK and CDR2 is SYGVNS. V lost 8 bases and J lost 0, with 8 bases in between. CDR3 sequence (DNA): TGTGCCAGCTCCGACAGCTCTGGGGCCAACGTCCTGACTTTC. This gives the protein CASSDSSGANVLTF.

This clonotype has ten or more counts. Being off target in a library aimed at alpha chains, this beta chain has a size of little meaning. V and J are TRBV7-3 and TRBJ1-1; D is perhaps TRBD1 (6 bases). Germline V lookup: CDR1 SGHTA, CDR2 FQGTGA. The germline V and J ends were trimmed by 6 bases and 1 base, with 12 bases remaining between them. CDR3 length equals 14 residues. The CDR3 here is CASRQGFENTEAFF. CDR3 coding DNA: TGTGCCAGCAGGCAGGGGTTCGAGAACACTGAAGCTTTCTTT. Full variable domain (outside the CDR3, taken from reference TRBV7-3 and TRBJ1-1): GAGVSQTPSNKVTEKGKYVELRCDPISGHTALYWYRQSLGQGPEFLIYFQGTGAADDSGLPNDRFFAVRPEGSVSTLKIQRTERGDSAVYLCASRQGFENTEAFFGQGTRLTVV.

Many counts were recorded for this clonotype. This beta chain appears as a stray read in a library generated for alpha chains; its size is not informative. The gene calls are TRBV3-1 and TRBJ2-3; D not certain. V was clipped by 2 bases and J by 5 bases, with 5 bases between them. Looked up from germline, CDR1 is LGHDT and CDR2 is YNNKEL (reference sequence). The CDR3 covers 12 residues. CDR3 sequence reads: CASSQWGDTQYF. CDR3 bases: TGTGCCAGCAGCCAATGGGGAGATACGCAGTATTTT.

This clonotype was detected a few times. This beta chain represents an off-target read in a library built for alpha chains; its size is of limited meaning. The chain recombines TRBV12-3 or TRBV12-4 with TRBJ1-2; the D is unclear. Trimming took 3 bases from V and 5 from J, leaving 7 bases between them. This CDR3 is built from 12 residues. The CDR3 loop is CASSFGLYGYTF. DNA for the CDR3: TGTGCCAGCAGTTTCGGTCTATATGGCTACACCTTC.

This clonotype occurred many times. This beta chain was picked up by a library intended for alpha chains and is off target, so its count carries little meaning. The J gene is TRBJ2-7, the V gene TRBV4-2, with D unresolved. The length of the CDR3 is 13 residues. Between the trimmed V and J ends, which lost 1 base and 3 bases, there was a span of 7 bases. The V gene's germline CDR1 is LGHNA and CDR2 YNFKEQ. In nucleotides, the CDR3 is TGTGCCAGCAGCCAAGGAGGAAACTACGAGCAGTACTTC. It encodes CASSQGGNYEQYF.

In this sample, this clonotype turned up many times. A library made for alpha chains picked up this beta chain off target, so its size means little. The chain combines TRBV10-3 with TRBJ2-5; no firm D call. Germline V gene data show CDR1 as ENHRY and CDR2 as SYGVKD. V dropped 3 bases and J dropped 1 base, with 9 bases sitting between them. This CDR3 contains 14 residues. The CDR3 here is CAISDPGVQETQYF. The CDR3 DNA is TGTGCCATCAGTGACCCCGGTGTCCAAGAGACCCAGTACTTC.

This clonotype has ten or more counts. This beta chain is an off-target read within a library intended for alpha chains, so its frequency means little. CDR3 in amino acids: CSATVPGLGTKNIQYF. The CDR3 DNA follows: TGCAGTGCGACCGTCCCGGGACTAGGTACCAAAAACATTCAGTACTTC. This chain joins TRBV20-1 and TRBJ2-4; 8 bases align to TRBD2. The trim removed 6 bases at V and 2 bases at J, leaving 12 bases unmatched. This CDR3 has 16 amino acids. CDR1 is DFQATT, CDR2 SNEGSKA, per germline (reference sequence).

This clonotype was observed many times. This beta chain represents an off-target read in a library built for alpha chains; its size is of limited meaning. The V and J genes are TRBV5-4 and TRBJ2-5, with 9 bases fitting TRBD2. The CDR3 consists of 16 residues. Trimming removed 3 bases from V and 5 bases from J; junction bases left unmatched: 11. The germline V gene encodes CDR1 SGHNT and CDR2 YYREEE (reference sequence). The CDR3 sequence is CASSSGGSGRGETQYF. Here the CDR3 DNA reads TGTGCCAGCAGCTCGGGGGGTAGCGGGAGAGGTGAGACCCAGTACTTC.

In its sample, this clonotype was seen many times. The library was designed around alpha chains, so this beta chain is a stray read whose abundance carries little weight. The chain recombines TRBV4-3 with TRBJ2-1; D is perhaps TRBD1 (5 bases). Looked up from germline, CDR1 is LGHNA and CDR2 is YSLEER. V lost 1 base and J lost 7, with 14 bases in between. This CDR3 has 15 residues. CDR3 residues: CASSQGTGHANEQFF. The CDR3 DNA is TGCGCCAGCAGCCAAGGAACTGGACACGCGAATGAGCAGTTCTTC.

This clonotype was counted ten times or more. This beta chain is an unintended read in a library built for alpha chains; its size means little. The chain links TRBV27 to TRBJ1-3; D might be TRBD1 (6 bases). The V and J ends lost 6 bases and 0 bases respectively, with 12 bases between them. The CDR3 spans 15 residues. Germline CDR1 is MNHEY and CDR2 is SMNVEV (reference sequence). This CDR3 is CASRRQAASGNTIYF. Here the CDR3 DNA reads TGTGCCAGCAGACGACAGGCTGCCTCTGGAAACACCATATATTTT.

This clonotype was seen many times. The library was designed around alpha chains, so this beta chain is a stray read whose abundance carries little weight. The chain employs TRBV4-2 and TRBJ2-3, with D possibly matching TRBD2 (5 bases). This CDR3 comprises 17 residues. Germline V gene sequence: CDR1 LGHNA, CDR2 YNFKEQ. Trimming pared 4 bases from V and 0 bases from J, leaving 17 bases between. The CDR3 DNA reads as TGTGCCAGCAGCCGACGAAGGGAGAAACTTAGCACAGATACGCAGTATTTT. It yields the protein CASSRRREKLSTDTQYF.

This clonotype was recorded many times. Found in a library prepared for alpha chains, this beta chain is an off-target read, and its abundance has little meaning. This rearrangement joins TRBV5-1 to TRBJ1-2; possible D gene TRBD1, 5 bases. CDR1 is SGHRS, CDR2 YFSETQ, per germline. The V end lost 4 bases, the J end lost 8 bases, and 12 bases lay between the germline ends. The CDR3 is 12 residues long. Here the CDR3 reads CASSPVQGGYTF. The CDR3 DNA sequence: TGCGCCAGCAGCCCGGTGCAGGGAGGCTACACCTTC.